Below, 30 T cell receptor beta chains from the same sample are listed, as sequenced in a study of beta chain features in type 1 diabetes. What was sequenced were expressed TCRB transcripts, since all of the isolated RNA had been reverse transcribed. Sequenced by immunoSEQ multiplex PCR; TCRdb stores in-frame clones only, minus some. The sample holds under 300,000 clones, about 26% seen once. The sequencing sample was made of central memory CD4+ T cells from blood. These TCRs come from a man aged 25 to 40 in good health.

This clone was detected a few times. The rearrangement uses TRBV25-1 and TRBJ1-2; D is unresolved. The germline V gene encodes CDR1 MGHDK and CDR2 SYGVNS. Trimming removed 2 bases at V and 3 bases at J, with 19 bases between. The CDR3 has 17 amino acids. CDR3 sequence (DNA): TGTGCCAGCAGTGAAGGAGGGTACGGGGATCGTGACTATGGCTACACCTTC. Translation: CASSEGGYGDRDYGYTF.

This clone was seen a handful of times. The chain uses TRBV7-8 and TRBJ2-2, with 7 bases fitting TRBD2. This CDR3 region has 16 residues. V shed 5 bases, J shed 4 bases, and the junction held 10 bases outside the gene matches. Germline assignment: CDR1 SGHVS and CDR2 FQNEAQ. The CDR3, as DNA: TGTGCCAGCAGCCCCCAGGCGGGAGAGATCACCGGGGAGCTGTTTTTT. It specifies CASSPQAGEITGELFF. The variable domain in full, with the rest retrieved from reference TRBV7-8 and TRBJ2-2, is GAGVSQSPRYKVAKRGQDVALRCDPISGHVSLFWYQQALGQGPEFLTYFQNEAQLDKSGLPSDRFFAERPEGSVSTLKIQRTQQEDSAVYLCASSPQAGEITGELFFGEGSRLTVL.

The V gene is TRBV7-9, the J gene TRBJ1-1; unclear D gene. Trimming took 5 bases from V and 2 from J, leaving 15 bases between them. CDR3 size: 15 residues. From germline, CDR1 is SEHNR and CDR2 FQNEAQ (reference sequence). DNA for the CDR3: TGTGCCAGCAGCCGATATGAAGGAGTTAACACTGAAGCTTTCTTT. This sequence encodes CASSRYEGVNTEAFF. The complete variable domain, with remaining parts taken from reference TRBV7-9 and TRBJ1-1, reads DTGVSQNPRHKITKRGQNVTFRCDPISEHNRLYWYRQTLGQGPEFLTYFQNEAQLEKSRLLSDRFSAERPKGSFSTLEIQRTEQGDSAMYLCASSRYEGVNTEAFFGQGTRLTVV.

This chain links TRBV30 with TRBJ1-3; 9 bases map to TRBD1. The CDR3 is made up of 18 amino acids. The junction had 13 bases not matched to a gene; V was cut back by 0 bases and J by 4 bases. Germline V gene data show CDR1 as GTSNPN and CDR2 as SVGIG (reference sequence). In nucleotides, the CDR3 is TGTGCCTGGAGTGTAGGGACAGGGCGCGAGACCGCCGGAAACACCATATATTTT. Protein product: CAWSVGTGRETAGNTIYF.

CDR3 coding DNA: TGTGCCAGCAGCCTTCCCAAGGACCTACCCCGGGAGGGCTACACCTTC. It yields the protein CASSLPKDLPREGYTF. The gene calls are TRBV13 and TRBJ1-2; D uncertain. Germline CDR1 and CDR2: PRHDT and FYEKMQ (reference sequence). V was cut by 5 bases and J by 8 bases, with 24 bases left in between. The CDR3 is made up of 16 amino acids. The entire variable domain, with the rest obtained from reference TRBV13 and TRBJ1-2, is as follows: AAGVIQSPRHLIKEKRETATLKCYPIPRHDTVYWYQQGPGQDPQFLISFYEKMQSDKGSIPDRFSAQQFSDYHSELNMSSLELGDSALYFCASSLPKDLPREGYTFGSGTRLTVV.

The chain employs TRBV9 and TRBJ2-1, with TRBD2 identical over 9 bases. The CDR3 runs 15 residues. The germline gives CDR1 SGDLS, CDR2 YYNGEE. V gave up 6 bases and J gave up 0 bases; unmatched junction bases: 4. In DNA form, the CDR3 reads TGTGCCAGCAATAGACTAGCGGACTCCTACAATGAGCAGTTCTTC. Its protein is CASNRLADSYNEQFF.

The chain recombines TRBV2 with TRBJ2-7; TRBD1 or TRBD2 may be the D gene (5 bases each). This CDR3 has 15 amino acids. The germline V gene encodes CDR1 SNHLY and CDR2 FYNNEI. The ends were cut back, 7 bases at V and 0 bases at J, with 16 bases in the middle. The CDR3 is CASTRRDGYSYEQYF. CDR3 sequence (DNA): TGTGCCAGCACCCGTCGGGACGGCTACTCCTACGAGCAGTACTTC.

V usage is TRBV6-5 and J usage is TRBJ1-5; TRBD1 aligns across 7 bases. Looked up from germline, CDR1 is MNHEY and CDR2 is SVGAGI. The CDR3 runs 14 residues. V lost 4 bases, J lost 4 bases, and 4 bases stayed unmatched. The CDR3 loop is CASSLTGRNQPQHF. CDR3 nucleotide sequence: TGTGCCAGCAGTTTGACAGGGAGGAATCAGCCCCAGCATTTT.

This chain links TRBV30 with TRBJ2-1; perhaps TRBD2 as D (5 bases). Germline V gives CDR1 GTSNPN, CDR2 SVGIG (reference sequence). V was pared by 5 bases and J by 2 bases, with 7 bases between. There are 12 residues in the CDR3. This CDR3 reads CAWVGAYNEQFF. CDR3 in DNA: TGTGCCTGGGTGGGAGCCTACAATGAGCAGTTCTTC.

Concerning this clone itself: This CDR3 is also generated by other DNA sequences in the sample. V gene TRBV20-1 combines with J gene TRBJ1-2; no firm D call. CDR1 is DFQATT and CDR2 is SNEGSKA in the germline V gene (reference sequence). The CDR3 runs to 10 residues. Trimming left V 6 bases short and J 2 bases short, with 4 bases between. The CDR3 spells CSAPNYGYTF. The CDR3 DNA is TGCAGTGCGCCAAACTATGGCTACACCTTC.

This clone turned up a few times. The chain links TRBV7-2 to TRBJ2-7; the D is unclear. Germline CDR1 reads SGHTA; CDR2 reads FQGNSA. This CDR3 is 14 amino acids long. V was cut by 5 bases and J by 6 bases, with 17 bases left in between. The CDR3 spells CASSLTGEFVEQYF. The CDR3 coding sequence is TGTGCCAGCAGCCTCACTGGAGAATTCGTCGAGCAGTACTTC.

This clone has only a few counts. Here the CDR3 reads CATSRDFTGFNAQETQYF. The CDR3 bases are TGTGCCACCAGCAGAGATTTTACAGGGTTTAACGCCCAGGAGACCCAGTACTTC. This chain links TRBV15 with TRBJ2-5; possible D gene TRBD1, 6 bases. The CDR3 sequence is 18 residues long. CDR1 and CDR2 (germline): LNHNV, YYDKDF (reference sequence). V lost 0 bases and J lost 5, with 22 bases in between.

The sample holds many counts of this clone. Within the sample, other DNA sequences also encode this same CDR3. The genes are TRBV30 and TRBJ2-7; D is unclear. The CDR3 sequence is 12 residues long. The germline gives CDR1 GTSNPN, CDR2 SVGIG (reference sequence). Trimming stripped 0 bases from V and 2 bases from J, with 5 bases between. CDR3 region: CAWSVKTYEQYF. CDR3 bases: TGTGCCTGGAGTGTAAAGACCTACGAGCAGTACTTC.

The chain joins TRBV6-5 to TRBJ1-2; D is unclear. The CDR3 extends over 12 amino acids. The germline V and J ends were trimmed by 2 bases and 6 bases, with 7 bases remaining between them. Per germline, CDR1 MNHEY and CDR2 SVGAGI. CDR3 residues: CASSYHGDGYTF. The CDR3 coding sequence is TGTGCCAGCAGTTACCACGGAGATGGCTACACCTTC.

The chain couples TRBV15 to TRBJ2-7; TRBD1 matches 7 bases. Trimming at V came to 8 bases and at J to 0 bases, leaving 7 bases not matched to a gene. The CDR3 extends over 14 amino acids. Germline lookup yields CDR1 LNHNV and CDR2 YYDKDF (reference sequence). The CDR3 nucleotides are TGTGCCACCGGAAAGGACAGGAGCTCCTACGAGCAGTACTTC. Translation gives CATGKDRSSYEQYF.

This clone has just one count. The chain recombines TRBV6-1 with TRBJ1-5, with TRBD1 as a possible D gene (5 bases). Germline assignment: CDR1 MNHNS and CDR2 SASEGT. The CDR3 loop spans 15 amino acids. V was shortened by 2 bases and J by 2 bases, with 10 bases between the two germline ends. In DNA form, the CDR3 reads TGTGCCAGCAGTGAAAATGTGGGACGCAATCAGCCCCAGCATTTT. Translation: CASSENVGRNQPQHF.

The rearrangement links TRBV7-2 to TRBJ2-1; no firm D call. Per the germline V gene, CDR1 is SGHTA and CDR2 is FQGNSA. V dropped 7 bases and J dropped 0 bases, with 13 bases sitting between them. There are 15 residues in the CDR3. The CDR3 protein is CASILSSSSYNEQFF. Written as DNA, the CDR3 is TGTGCCAGCATCCTTAGCAGTAGCTCCTACAATGAGCAGTTCTTC.

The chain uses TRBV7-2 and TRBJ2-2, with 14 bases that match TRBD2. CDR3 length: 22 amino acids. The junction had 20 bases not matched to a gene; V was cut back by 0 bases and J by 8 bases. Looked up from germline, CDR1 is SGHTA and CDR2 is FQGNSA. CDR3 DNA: TGTGCCAGCAGCTTAGCGAGTTTCCTAAACCCAGGGACTAGCGGGAGTAGTGGGGAGCTGTTTTTT. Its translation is CASSLASFLNPGTSGSSGELFF.

In nucleotides, the CDR3 is TGTGCCACCAGCAGAGAGCAAGCGGATACGCAGTATTTT. Protein: CATSREQADTQYF. The chain recombines TRBV15 with TRBJ2-3; unclear D gene. CDR1 is LNHNV, CDR2 YYDKDF, per germline (reference sequence). This CDR3 is 13 amino acids long. Trimming stripped 0 bases from V and 6 bases from J, with 7 bases between.

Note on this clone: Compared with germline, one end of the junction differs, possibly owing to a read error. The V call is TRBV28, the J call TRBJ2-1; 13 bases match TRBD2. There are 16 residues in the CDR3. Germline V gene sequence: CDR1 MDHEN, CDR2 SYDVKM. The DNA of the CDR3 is TGTGCCCGCAGTCTGCAGGGACTAGCGGGACCCGGTGAGCAGTTCTTC. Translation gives CARSLQGLAGPGEQFF. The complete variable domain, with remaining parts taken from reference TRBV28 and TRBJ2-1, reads DVKVTQSSRYLVKRTGEKVFLECVQDMDHENMFWYRQDPGLGLRLIYFSYDVKMKEKGDIPEGYSVSREKKERFSLILESASTNQTSMYLCARSLQGLAGPGEQFFGPGTRLTVL.

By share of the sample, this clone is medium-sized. The CDR3, as DNA: TGTGCCAGCAGTTTACGCCCGGGACAGGCCTACGAGCAGTACTTC. Amino acid sequence: CASSLRPGQAYEQYF. The chain uses TRBV27 and TRBJ2-7, with TRBD1 matching over 8 bases. The CDR3 runs 15 residues. V was clipped by 2 bases and J by 2 bases; unmatched bases: 5. CDR1 and CDR2 (germline): MNHEY, SMNVEV (reference sequence).

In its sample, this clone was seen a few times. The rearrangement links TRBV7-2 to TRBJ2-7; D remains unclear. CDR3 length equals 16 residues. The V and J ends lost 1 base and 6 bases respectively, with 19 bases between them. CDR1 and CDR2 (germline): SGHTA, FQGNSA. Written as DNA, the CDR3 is TGTGCCAGCAGCTTAGATCCGGCGGCTCCCAGGAGCGAGCAGTACTTC. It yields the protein CASSLDPAAPRSEQYF.

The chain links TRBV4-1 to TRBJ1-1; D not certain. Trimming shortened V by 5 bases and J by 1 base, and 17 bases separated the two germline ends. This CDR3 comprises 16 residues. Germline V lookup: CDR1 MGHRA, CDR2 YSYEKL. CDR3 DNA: TGCGCCAGCAGCGGGGTCGGGTTTTATACGAACACTGAAGCTTTCTTT. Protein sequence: CASSGVGFYTNTEAFF.

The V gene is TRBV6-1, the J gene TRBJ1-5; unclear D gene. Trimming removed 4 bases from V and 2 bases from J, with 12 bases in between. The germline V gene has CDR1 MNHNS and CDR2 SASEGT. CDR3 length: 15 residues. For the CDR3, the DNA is TGTGCCAGCAGTGCTATACCCGGGGGCAATCAGCCCCAGCATTTT. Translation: CASSAIPGGNQPQHF.

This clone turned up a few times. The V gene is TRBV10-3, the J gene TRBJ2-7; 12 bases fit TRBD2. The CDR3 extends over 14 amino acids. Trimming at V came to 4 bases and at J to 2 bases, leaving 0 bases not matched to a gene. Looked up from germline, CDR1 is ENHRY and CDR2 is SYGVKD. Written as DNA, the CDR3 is TGTGCCATCAGTGGGACTAGCGGGACCTACGAGCAGTACTTC. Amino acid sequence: CAISGTSGTYEQYF.

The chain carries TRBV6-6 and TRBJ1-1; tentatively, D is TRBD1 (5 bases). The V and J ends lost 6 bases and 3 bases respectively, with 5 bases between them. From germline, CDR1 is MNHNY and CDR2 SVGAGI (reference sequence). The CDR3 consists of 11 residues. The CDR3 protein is CASRGDTEAFF. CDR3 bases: TGTGCCAGCAGGGGGGACACTGAAGCTTTCTTT.

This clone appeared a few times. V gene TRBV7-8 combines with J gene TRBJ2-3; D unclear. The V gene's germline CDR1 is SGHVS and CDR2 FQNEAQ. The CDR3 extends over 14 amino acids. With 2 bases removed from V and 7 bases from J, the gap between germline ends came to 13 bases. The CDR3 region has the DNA TGTGCCAGCAGCTTAAAATCGTCCTCCTATACGCAGTATTTT. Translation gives CASSLKSSSYTQYF.

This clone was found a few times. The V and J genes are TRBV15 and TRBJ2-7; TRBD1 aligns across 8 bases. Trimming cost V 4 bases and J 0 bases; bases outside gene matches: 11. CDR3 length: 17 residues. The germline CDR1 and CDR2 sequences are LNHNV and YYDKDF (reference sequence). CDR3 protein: CATSKTLAGTGSYEQYF. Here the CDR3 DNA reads TGTGCCACCAGCAAAACTTTGGCCGGGACAGGCTCCTACGAGCAGTACTTC.

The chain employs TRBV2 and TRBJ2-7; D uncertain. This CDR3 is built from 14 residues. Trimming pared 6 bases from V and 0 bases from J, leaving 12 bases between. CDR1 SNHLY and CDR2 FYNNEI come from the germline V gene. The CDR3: CASRASSSSYEQYF. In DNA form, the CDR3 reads TGTGCCAGCAGAGCTAGTTCAAGCTCCTACGAGCAGTACTTC.

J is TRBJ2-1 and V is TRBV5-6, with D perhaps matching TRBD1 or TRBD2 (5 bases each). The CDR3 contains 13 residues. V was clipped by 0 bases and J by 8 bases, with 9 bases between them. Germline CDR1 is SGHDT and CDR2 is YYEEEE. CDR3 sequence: CASSLDGADEQFF. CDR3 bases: TGTGCCAGCAGCTTGGACGGGGCAGATGAGCAGTTCTTC.